This TCR beta chain emerged from a study of cytomegalovirus exposure and HLA in healthy donors. General study results and limits: Productive status was seen about 90% or about 30% of the time for most TCR beta V segments in an earlier analysis. Later, TCR association rates were found to vary by HLA locus, highest for DRB1 and lowest for HLA-C. Analyses of presence and absence presupposed an approximately uniform sequencing depth across donors.

On this clone itself: Its antigen is as yet unknown.

Germline CDR1 LNHDA, CDR2 SQIVND (reference sequence). V was cut by 7 bases and J by 5 bases, with 16 bases left in between. The CDR3 contains 14 residues. Both 60 Vbeta primers and 13 Jbeta primers went into the PCR. Original handling: In a later analysis, of 84 million or so unique beta chains, roughly 11 million appeared in at least two donors. Clones were sequenced by immunoSEQ multiplex PCR, and TCRdb holds only the in-frame ones, with some missing. For V, J and clone size, that table is used; D and trimming come from the DNA. The sample records under 300,000 clones, about 90% being singletons. The chain uses TRBV19 and TRBJ2-3, with D possibly matching TRBD2 (7 bases). Sequencing used PBMCs. This TCR derives from a girl aged 2 to 10 in good health and CMV-seronegative. Here the CDR3 reads CASIGGGIGDTQYF. In nucleotides, the CDR3 is TGTGCCAGTATTGGGGGGGGCATTGGAGATACGCAGTATTTT.